This T cell receptor beta chain was sequenced during a study of blood T cell repertoires in COVID-19. The wider study: Specimens from acute and convalescent COVID-19 originated in the United States, Italy and Spain.

Original processing notes: From reference gene primer amplification, estimates of nucleated cell counts were derived. TCRdb keeps only in-frame clones here, not all; method: immunoSEQ multiplex PCR. V, J and clone size were drawn from that table, and D and trimming were deduced from the DNA. The sample contains more than 250,000 clones, 70% to 90% of which appear only once. Clinical histories supplied by participants themselves formed the basis of cohort assignment. This TCR derives from a woman in her thirties who had recovered from COVID-19. Sequencing was done on a sample of PBMCs or T cells enriched from blood (not recorded which).

The CDR3: CASSKGGGRATEAFF. CDR3 bases: TGTGCCAGCAGCAAGGGGGGGGGCAGGGCCACTGAAGCTTTCTTT. The chain uses TRBV21-1 and TRBJ1-1. TRBV21-1 is marked as a pseudogene. There are 15 residues in the CDR3.